This T cell receptor beta chain was retrieved from a study of CD8+ T cells in alopecia areata. Findings and limits, study-wide: Besides other cells, scalp samples also yield sequences of resident alphabeta T cells from normal skin.

This clone came up a few times. Antigen: not known. Extracted from the samples, RNA was reverse transcribed into cDNA to serve as the sequencing template. Sequencing used immunoSEQ multiplex PCR; TCRdb keeps in-frame clones, though not all of them. The sample holds about 150,000 clones, around 54% seen once. This CDR3 spans 14 amino acids. V was trimmed by 3 bases and J by 8 bases, leaving 16 bases between them. Germline V CDR1 and CDR2: LNHDA, SQIVND (reference sequence). This receptor was taken from a human donor in good health. The chain combines TRBV19 with TRBJ1-2, with D possibly being TRBD1 (5 bases). Sequenced input: CD4+ T cells sorted from blood. In DNA, the CDR3 is TGTGCCAGTAGTATCGCCGGGGCAGGTTCAGGCTACACCTTC. Translated, it gives CASSIAGAGSGYTF.